These 25 T cell receptor beta chains originate from one sample sequenced in a study of CXCR3-negative and CXCR3-positive naive CD8 T cells. Libraries were UMI-labeled 5' RACE TRB cDNA. After re-calling the 5' RACE reads, TCRdb lists one entry per CDR3 protein, DNA absent. The specimen's table records more than 9,500 distinct CDR3 sequences. Sequencing was done on a sample of naive CXCR3- CD8+ T cells from blood. Documented subset: CD45RO-CCR7+CD27+CD95- naive CD8+ T cells lacking CXCR3 (TNR3-). Receptor source: a human donor in good health. Some clones in this sample may be carry-over from other donors' samples.

The chain carries TRBV7-2 and TRBJ2-1. The CDR3 runs 13 residues. Per germline, CDR1 SGHTA and CDR2 FQGNSA. The CDR3 sequence is CASSLEIGDEQFF.

CDR3 residues: CASSRGGLGTDTQYF. The rearrangement links TRBV3-1 to TRBJ2-3; the TRBD1 assignment by TCRdb is unverifiable without DNA. CDR3 length equals 15 residues. Germline CDR1 is LGHDT and CDR2 is YNNKEL (reference sequence).

The J gene is TRBJ2-5, the V gene TRBV29-1. From germline, CDR1 is SQVTM and CDR2 ANQGSEA. The CDR3 totals 13 residues. Here the CDR3 reads CSVEAEQQETQYF.

In terms of frequency, this clonotype is medium-sized (0.01 to 0.1%). The chain is built from TRBV20-1 and TRBJ2-7; the D call from TCRdb, TRBD2, cannot be confirmed without DNA. The CDR3 runs to 13 residues. Germline loops: CDR1 DFQATT, CDR2 SNEGSKA (reference sequence). The CDR3 here is CSARGLAGYEQYF.

The V gene is TRBV29-1, the J gene TRBJ2-5; the TRBD2 assignment by TCRdb is unverifiable without DNA. Germline V lookup: CDR1 SQVTM, CDR2 ANQGSEA. This CDR3 region has 14 residues. CDR3 loop: CSVETSGGVETQYF.

V and J are TRBV7-9 and TRBJ2-4; absent DNA, TCRdb's TRBD1 call cannot be checked. This CDR3 region has 12 residues. Looked up from germline, CDR1 is SEHNR and CDR2 is FQNEAQ (reference sequence). The CDR3 reads CASSLGSKGAYF.

This sequence joins TRBV5-1 and TRBJ2-1. CDR3 length: 12 residues. Per the germline V gene, CDR1 is SGHRS and CDR2 is YFSETQ. CDR3 in amino acids: CASSRVGNEQFF.

This clonotype is labeled medium-sized based on frequency. The gene calls are TRBV29-1 and TRBJ2-1; TCRdb calls TRBD2, which cannot be checked without DNA. The CDR3 runs 14 residues. Germline loops: CDR1 SQVTM, CDR2 ANQGSEA. The CDR3 spells CSARAESSYNEQFF.

This clonotype shows up as medium-sized by frequency. This sequence joins TRBV7-2 and TRBJ1-1; TCRdb indicates TRBD1, and absent DNA this call remains unverified. Germline CDR1 reads SGHTA; CDR2 reads FQGNSA. The CDR3 has 16 amino acids. CDR3 protein: CASSLAGQGGSTEAFF.

The V call is TRBV2, the J call TRBJ2-1. CDR3 length equals 14 residues. CDR1 is SNHLY and CDR2 is FYNNEI in the germline V gene. CDR3 in amino acids: CASTSAGPYNEKFF.

Frequency places this clonotype as medium-sized. This chain links TRBV3-1 with TRBJ2-1; TCRdb returns TRBD2, unconfirmable since there is no DNA. Germline V gene lookup returns CDR1 LGHDT and CDR2 YNNKEL (reference sequence). This CDR3 has 19 residues. The CDR3 here is CASSFSIRIGLAGVNEQFF.

This clonotype is called medium-sized based on its frequency. The V gene is TRBV7-9, the J gene TRBJ1-1; TCRdb selects TRBD1, and the lack of DNA leaves this call unchecked. The CDR3 extends over 15 amino acids. CDR1 is SEHNR and CDR2 is FQNEAQ in the germline V gene (reference sequence). CDR3 residues: CASSSGQPFLVEAFF. Filled out from reference TRBV7-9 and TRBJ1-1, the complete variable domain reads DTGVSQNPRHKITKRGQNVTFRCDPISEHNRLYWYRQTLGQGPEFLTYFQNEAQLEKSRLLSDRFSAERPKGSFSTLEIQRTEQGDSAMYLCASSSGQPFLVEAFFGQGTRLTVV.

In terms of frequency, this clonotype is medium-sized. The chain employs TRBV7-2 and TRBJ2-1; there is no DNA to check the TCRdb D call of TRBD2. The CDR3 covers 15 residues. Germline CDR1 reads SGHTA; CDR2 reads FQGNSA. The CDR3 protein is CASSPDYSSYNEQFF.

Measured by frequency, this clonotype is medium-sized. The genes are TRBV29-1 and TRBJ2-1; TCRdb's assignment of TRBD2 cannot be checked, as there is no DNA. CDR3 length equals 14 residues. Germline V lookup: CDR1 SQVTM, CDR2 ANQGSEA. The chain's CDR3 is CSVASSGPYNEQFF.

The J gene is TRBJ2-1, the V gene TRBV6-1; checking the TCRdb D call of TRBD1 is not possible without DNA. The CDR3 covers 13 residues. CDR1 and CDR2 (germline): MNHNS, SASEGT. CDR3 region: CASRSGTGSEQFF.

This chain connects TRBV3-1 to TRBJ1-2. Per the germline V gene, CDR1 is LGHDT and CDR2 is YNNKEL (reference sequence). This CDR3 region has 12 residues. This chain's CDR3 is CASSQDNYGYTF.

This clonotype ranks as medium-sized in terms of frequency. This sequence joins TRBV29-1 and TRBJ1-2. CDR1 SQVTM and CDR2 ANQGSEA come from the germline V gene. This CDR3 spans 15 amino acids. The CDR3 protein is CSVEDPSEANYGYTF.

The chain recombines TRBV7-6 with TRBJ2-3. Germline V gives CDR1 SGHVS, CDR2 FNYEAQ. CDR3 length: 14 residues. Here the CDR3 reads CASSQEDLTDTQYF.

This clonotype shows up as medium-sized by frequency. The genes are TRBV4-1 and TRBJ1-2; the D call from TCRdb, TRBD1, cannot be confirmed without DNA. Germline V gene data show CDR1 as MGHRA and CDR2 as YSYEKL. The CDR3 contains 15 residues. Here the CDR3 reads CASSPRQGSNYGYTF.

By frequency, this clonotype is medium-sized. The CDR3 here is CASSSSRVLAGTSGFYEQYF. The rearrangement joins TRBV28 to TRBJ2-7; TCRdb selects TRBD2, and the lack of DNA leaves this call unchecked. The CDR3 has 20 residues. CDR1 and CDR2 (germline): MDHEN, SYDVKM.

This clonotype is identified as medium-sized from frequency. This chain joins TRBV28 and TRBJ2-7. Germline V gene lookup returns CDR1 MDHEN and CDR2 SYDVKM. This CDR3 comprises 12 residues. This CDR3 reads CASSPNTYEQYF.

This clonotype is labeled medium-sized (0.01 to 0.1%) based on frequency. The V call is TRBV20-1, the J call TRBJ2-7; the TCRdb call, TRBD1, lacks DNA for checking. The V gene's germline CDR1 is DFQATT and CDR2 SNEGSKA (reference sequence). The CDR3 consists of 14 residues. Here the CDR3 reads CSALGQGNLYEQYF.

The V call is TRBV7-6, the J call TRBJ2-3; without DNA, the TCRdb call of TRBD1 cannot be checked. CDR1 and CDR2 (germline): SGHVS, FNYEAQ. CDR3 length equals 16 residues. CDR3 protein: CASSLITDWGTDTQYF.

Judged by frequency, this clonotype is medium-sized. The chain couples TRBV9 to TRBJ1-1. This CDR3 spans 15 amino acids. From germline, CDR1 is SGDLS and CDR2 YYNGEE. CDR3 sequence reads: CASSPLAGGLTEAFF.

This chain joins TRBV19 and TRBJ1-4; TCRdb returns TRBD1, unconfirmable since there is no DNA. CDR1 and CDR2 from the germline V gene are LNHDA and SQIVND (reference sequence). The length of the CDR3 is 16 residues. The CDR3 spells CASSPRTVATNEKLFF. The full variable domain, with the rest looked up from reference TRBV19 and TRBJ1-4, is DGGITQSPKYLFRKEGQNVTLSCEQNLNHDAMYWYRQDPGQGLRLIYYSQIVNDFQKGDIAEGYSVSREKKESFPLTVTSAQKNPTAFYLCASSPRTVATNEKLFFGSGTQLSVL.